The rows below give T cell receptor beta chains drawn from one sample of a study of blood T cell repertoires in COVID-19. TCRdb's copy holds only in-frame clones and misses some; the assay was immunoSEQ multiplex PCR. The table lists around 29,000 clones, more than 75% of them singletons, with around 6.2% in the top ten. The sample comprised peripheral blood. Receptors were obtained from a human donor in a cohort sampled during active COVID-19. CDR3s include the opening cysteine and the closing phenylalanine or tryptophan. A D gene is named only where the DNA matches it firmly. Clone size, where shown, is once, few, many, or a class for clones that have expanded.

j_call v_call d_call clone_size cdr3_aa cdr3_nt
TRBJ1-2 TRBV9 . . CASSGLQSPQANYGYTF TGTGCCAGCAGCGGGCTACAGAGCCCTCAAGCTAACTATGGCTACACCTTC
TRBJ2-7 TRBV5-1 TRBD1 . CASSKDRGWIEQYF TGCGCCAGCAGCAAGGACAGGGGCTGGATAGAGCAGTACTTC
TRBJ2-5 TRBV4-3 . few CASSQDSSRGGTQYF TGCGCCAGCAGCCAAGATAGCAGCAGAGGCGGGACCCAGTACTTC
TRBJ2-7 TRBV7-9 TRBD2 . CASRDTGTTSYEQYF TGTGCCAGCAGAGACACCGGGACTACCTCCTACGAGCAGTACTTC
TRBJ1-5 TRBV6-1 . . CASSENRGFGNQPQHF TGTGCCAGCAGTGAGAATAGGGGTTTCGGCAATCAGCCCCAGCATTTT
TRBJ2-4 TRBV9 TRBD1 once CASSVGGRGPDIQYF TGTGCCAGCAGCGTAGGGGGTAGGGGGCCCGACATTCAGTACTTC
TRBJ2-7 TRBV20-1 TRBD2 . CSASPGTSGSYEQYF TGCAGTGCCAGTCCTGGGACTAGCGGATCCTACGAGCAGTACTTC
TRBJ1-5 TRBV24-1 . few CATSDPSRGSNQPQHF TGTGCCACCAGTGATCCGAGCCGGGGGAGCAATCAGCCCCAGCATTTT
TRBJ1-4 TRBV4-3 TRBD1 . CASSQGLDRVNEKLFF TGCGCCAGCAGCCAGGGCCTAGACAGGGTTAATGAAAAACTGTTTTTT
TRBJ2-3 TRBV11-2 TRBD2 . CASSRLAGGPDTQYF TGTGCCAGCAGTCGTCTAGCGGGGGGGCCTGATACGCAGTATTTT
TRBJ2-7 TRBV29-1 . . CSVVAGPTYEQYF TGCAGCGTTGTTGCAGGGCCTACCTACGAGCAGTACTTC
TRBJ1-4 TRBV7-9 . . CASSLAPQASGEKLFF TGTGCCAGCAGCTTAGCGCCACAGGCGTCTGGTGAAAAACTGTTTTTT
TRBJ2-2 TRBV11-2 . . CASSERGQNTGELFF TGTGCCAGCAGCGAAAGGGGACAGAACACCGGGGAGCTGTTTTTT
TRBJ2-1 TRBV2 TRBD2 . CASRAPGLAGGSYNEQFF TGTGCCAGCAGAGCCCCGGGACTAGCGGGGGGGTCCTACAATGAGCAGTTCTTC
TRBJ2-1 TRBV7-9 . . CASSYSSADNEQFF TGTGCCAGCAGCTACTCATCGGCGGACAATGAGCAGTTCTTC
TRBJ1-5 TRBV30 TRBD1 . CAWSQGGNQPQHF TGTGCCTGGAGTCAGGGGGGCAATCAGCCCCAGCATTTT
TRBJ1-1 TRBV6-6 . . CASRLTRGSEAFF TGTGCCAGCAGACTCACTAGGGGGAGTGAAGCTTTCTTT
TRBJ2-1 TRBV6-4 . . CASSDSQELGGNEQFF TGTGCCAGCAGTGACTCGCAGGAGCTCGGGGGAAATGAGCAGTTCTTC
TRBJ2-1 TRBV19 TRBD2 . CASSIQRGGVDEQFF TGTGCCAGTAGTATCCAGCGGGGAGGGGTCGATGAGCAGTTCTTC
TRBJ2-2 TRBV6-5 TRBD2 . CASSRTSTGAGELFF TGTGCCAGCAGTCGGACTAGCACAGGCGCCGGGGAGCTGTTTTTT
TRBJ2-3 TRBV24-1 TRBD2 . CATSSGGSTDTQYF TGTGCCACCAGTAGCGGGGGTAGCACAGATACGCAGTATTTT
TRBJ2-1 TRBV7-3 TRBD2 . CASSPTSGVDEQFF TGTGCCAGCAGCCCTACTAGCGGGGTCGATGAGCAGTTCTTC
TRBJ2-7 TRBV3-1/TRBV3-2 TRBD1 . CASSHSTGIYEQYF TGTGCCAGCAGCCATTCGACAGGGATCTACGAGCAGTACTTC
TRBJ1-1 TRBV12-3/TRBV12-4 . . CASSFLSFKAFF TGTGCCAGCAGTTTCCTATCTTTTAAAGCTTTCTTT